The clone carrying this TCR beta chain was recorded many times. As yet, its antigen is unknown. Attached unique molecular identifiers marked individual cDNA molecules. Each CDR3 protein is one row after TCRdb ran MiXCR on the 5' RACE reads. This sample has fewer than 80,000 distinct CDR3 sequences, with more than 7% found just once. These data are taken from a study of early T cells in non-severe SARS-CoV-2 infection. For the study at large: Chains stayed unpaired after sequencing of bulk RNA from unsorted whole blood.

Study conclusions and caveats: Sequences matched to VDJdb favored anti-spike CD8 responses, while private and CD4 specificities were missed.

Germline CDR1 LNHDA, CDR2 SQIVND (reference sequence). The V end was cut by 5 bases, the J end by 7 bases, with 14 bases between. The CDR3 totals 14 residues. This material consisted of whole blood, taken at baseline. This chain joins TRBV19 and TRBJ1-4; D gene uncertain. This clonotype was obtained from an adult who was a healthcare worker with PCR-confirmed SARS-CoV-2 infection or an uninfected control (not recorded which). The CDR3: CASSAWTSGEKLFF. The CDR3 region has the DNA TGTGCCAGTAGTGCCTGGACCTCAGGTGAAAAACTGTTTTTT.